The 3 T cell receptor beta chains below were found in one sample sequenced in a study of response to subunit inactivated influenza vaccine. TCRdb passed the RT-PCR reads through MiXCR, listing each CDR3 protein once. The data show about 780,000 distinct CDR3 sequences, under 20% seen once. Sample: PBMCs from blood, taken 5 to 6 days after vaccination. These TCRs come from a man between 50 and 59 years old who received an inactivated influenza vaccine.

The chain combines TRBV28 with TRBJ2-7; 7 nucleotides line up with TRBD1. Germline loops: CDR1 MDHEN, CDR2 SYDVKM. The trim removed 5 bases at V and 0 bases at J, leaving 7 bases unmatched. The CDR3 extends over 15 amino acids. The CDR3 coding sequence is TGTGCCAGCAGTCCCGGACAGGCCAGCTCCTACGAGCAGTACTTC. Translation: CASSPGQASSYEQYF.

The rearrangement uses TRBV10-3 and TRBJ2-7, with 8 bases matching TRBD1. CDR1 and CDR2 from the germline V gene are ENHRY and SYGVKD. This CDR3 comprises 14 residues. The ends lost 4 bases at V and 2 bases at J; junction bases unmatched: 4. CDR3 sequence: CAISGQGRPYEQYF. The CDR3 nucleotides are TGTGCCATCAGTGGACAGGGGCGTCCCTACGAGCAGTACTTC.

The V and J genes are TRBV4-3 and TRBJ2-5; tentatively, D is TRBD1 (6 bases). The CDR3 is 14 amino acids. The V end lost 4 bases, the J end lost 2 bases, and 11 bases lay between the germline ends. In germline, CDR1 is LGHNA, CDR2 YSLEER. CDR3 nucleotide sequence: TGCGCCAGCAGCCGTACAGGACAGCAAGAGACCCAGTACTTC. Translation gives CASSRTGQQETQYF.